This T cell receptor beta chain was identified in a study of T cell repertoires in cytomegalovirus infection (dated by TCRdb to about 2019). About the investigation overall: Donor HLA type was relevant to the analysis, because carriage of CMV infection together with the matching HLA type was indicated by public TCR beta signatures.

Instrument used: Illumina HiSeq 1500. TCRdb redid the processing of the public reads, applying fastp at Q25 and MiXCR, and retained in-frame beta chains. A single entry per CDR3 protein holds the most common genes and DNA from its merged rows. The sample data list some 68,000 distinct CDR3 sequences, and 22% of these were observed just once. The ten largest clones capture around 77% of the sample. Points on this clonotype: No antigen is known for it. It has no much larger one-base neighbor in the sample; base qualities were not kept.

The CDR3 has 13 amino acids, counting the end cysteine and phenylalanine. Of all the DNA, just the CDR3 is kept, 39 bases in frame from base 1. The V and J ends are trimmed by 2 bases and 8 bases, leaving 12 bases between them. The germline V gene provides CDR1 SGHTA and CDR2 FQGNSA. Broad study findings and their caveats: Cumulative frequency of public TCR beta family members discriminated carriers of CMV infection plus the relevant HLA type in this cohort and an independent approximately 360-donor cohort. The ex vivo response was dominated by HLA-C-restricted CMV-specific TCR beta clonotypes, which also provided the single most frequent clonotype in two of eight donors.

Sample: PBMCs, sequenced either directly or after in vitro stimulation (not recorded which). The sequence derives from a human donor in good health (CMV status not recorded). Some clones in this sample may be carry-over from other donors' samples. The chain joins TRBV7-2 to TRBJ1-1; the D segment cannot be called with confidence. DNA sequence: TGTGCCAGCAGCTTAAAGAGGTCGCGGGAAGCTTTCTTT. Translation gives CASSLKRSREAFF.